The clone carrying this TCR beta chain turned up a few times. This entry is derived from a study of blood T cell repertoires in COVID-19. Study context: From the United States, Italy and Spain came samples of acute and convalescent COVID-19. T cells, B-cell-depleted T cells, or PBMCs provided the cDNA or gDNA that served as material.

Authors' data handling: Reference gene primer amplification yielded estimated nucleated cell counts. The table came from immunoSEQ multiplex PCR; TCRdb's copy has only in-frame clones and leaves some out. Clone size and the V and J calls come from that table; the DNA yielded D and trimming. The sample gives hundreds of thousands of clones, approximately 89% of which show up once; roughly 7.1% is in the top ten. The TCR was taken from a woman in her forties or fifties who had recovered from COVID-19. The sequenced sample was peripheral blood.

CDR3 nucleotide sequence: TGTGCCAGCAGTCTCGCGAGGACCGGGGAGCTGTTTTTT. Translated, it gives CASSLARTGELFF. The rearrangement joins TRBV27 to TRBJ2-2; D is uncertain. The CDR3 contains 13 residues. Germline V gene lookup returns CDR1 MNHEY and CDR2 SMNVEV (reference sequence). Deletions cut 5 bases from V and 5 bases from J, with 9 bases between.